These T cell receptor beta chains were read from a single sample in a study of shared clonotypes between healthy human individuals. The data were produced by immunoSEQ multiplex PCR, yet TCRdb's version contains in-frame clones alone and is incomplete. The table lists 1,400,000 or so clones, approximately 98.5% of them singletons, with roughly 0.36% in the top ten. The sequencing sample was made of naive CD4+ T cells sorted from blood. The source of these receptors is a man aged 30 to 39 in good health. CDR3s include the opening cysteine and the closing phenylalanine or tryptophan. D genes are given only for firm matches. For some rows the clone size is stated as once, few or many, or as a class when expanded; others skip it.

NA TRBJ1-1 TRBV5-1 TRBD1 TGCGCCACCCAAACGGACAGGGATTCTGAAGCTTTCTTT CATQTDRDSEAFF
NA TRBJ2-1 TRBV28 NA TGTGCCAGCGGCCTTCCGGGTGGCTCCTACAATGAGCAGTTCTTC CASGLPGGSYNEQFF
NA TRBJ1-1 TRBV28 NA TGTGCCAGCAGTTTAGTGGGCCGTACTGAAGCTTTCTTT CASSLVGRTEAFF
NA TRBJ1-2 TRBV7-3 NA TGTGCCAGCAGCTTAGATTATTCAGGCGGGGGCTACACCTTC CASSLDYSGGGYTF
NA TRBJ2-7 TRBV11-2 TRBD1 TGTGCCAGCAGCAGGTCGGGTACAGGGGCAGGCTCCTACGAGCAGTACTTC CASSRSGTGAGSYEQYF
NA TRBJ2-7 TRBV19 TRBD2 TGTGCCAGTAGTGGCGAGGCAGGAGCTAGCGGGTACTACGAGCAGTACTTC CASSGEAGASGYYEQYF
NA TRBJ2-7 TRBV12-5 TRBD2 TGTGCTAGTGGTTTGGAAACTAGCGGGCACTCCTACGAGCAGTACTTC CASGLETSGHSYEQYF
NA TRBJ2-3 TRBV6-6 NA TGTGCCAGCAGTTCCCCCATCGAGGGGTGGGAAGATACGCAGTATTTT CASSSPIEGWEDTQYF
NA TRBJ1-1 TRBV7-8 NA TGTGCCAGCAGCTTAGCAGGGTTCTTCACTGAAGCTTTCTTT CASSLAGFFTEAFF
NA TRBJ2-2 TRBV5-1 NA TGCGCCAGCATACTAGCCCGAGGCGGGGAGCTGTTTTTT CASILARGGELFF
NA TRBJ1-5 TRBV30 NA TGTGCCTGGAGTCAAGATAGGGGAGCTCAGCCCCAGCATTTT CAWSQDRGAQPQHF
NA TRBJ2-1 TRBV9 TRBD2 TGTGCCAGCAGCGTTCCGACTAGCGGTTTTTTCCATGAGCAGTTCTTC CASSVPTSGFFHEQFF
NA TRBJ2-7 TRBV9 NA TGTGCCAGCAGCCCTCGGACAGAGCCCTACGAGCAGTACTTC CASSPRTEPYEQYF
NA TRBJ2-7 TRBV19 TRBD2 TGTGCCAGTAGTTCGACTAGCGGGATTTTCGACGAGCAGTACTTC CASSSTSGIFDEQYF
NA TRBJ2-7 TRBV5-4 NA TGTGCCAGCAGCTTGGCCGGGACAAGGGAGCAGTACTTC CASSLAGTREQYF
NA TRBJ1-5 TRBV19 TRBD1 TGTGCCAGTAGTATTAAGGGGACAGGGGGCAATCAGCCCCAGCATTTT CASSIKGTGGNQPQHF
NA TRBJ2-7 TRBV6-5 NA TGTGCCAGCAGTTCCCAAGGGATAGGGAGCTCCTACGAGCAGTACTTC CASSSQGIGSSYEQYF
NA TRBJ2-3 TRBV9 NA TGTGCCAGCAGCGTAGAACAGGGAGCGCAGTATTTT CASSVEQGAQYF
NA TRBJ2-2 TRBV18 TRBD2 TGTGCCAGCTCACTTTTAGCGGGAGAAGGGGAGCTGTTTTTT CASSLLAGEGELFF
NA TRBJ2-2 TRBV5-1 NA TGCGCCAGCAGCTTCCGGGACTCCTTTACCGGGGAGCTGTTTTTT CASSFRDSFTGELFF
NA TRBJ2-7 TRBV5-1 NA TGCGCCAGCAGCCCGACAGGAACCTACGAGCAGTACTTC CASSPTGTYEQYF
NA TRBJ2-7 TRBV16 NA TGTGCCAGCAGCTCGAACCCCGCCGGGTTCTACTACGAGCAGTACTTC CASSSNPAGFYYEQYF
NA TRBJ1-1 TRBV5-4 NA TGTGCCAGCAGTCCCGGGACAACCAAGGGCACTGAAGCTTTCTTT CASSPGTTKGTEAFF
NA TRBJ2-2 TRBV6-1 TRBD1 TGTGCCAGCAGTGAAGCCCTGTCGGGGACAGGGGGGACCGGGGAGCTGTTTTTT CASSEALSGTGGTGELFF
NA TRBJ1-2 TRBV6-5 TRBD1 TGTGCCAGCAGTTACCTCCGGGACAGTCGATCCGGTGGCTACACCTTC CASSYLRDSRSGGYTF
NA TRBJ2-7 TRBV4-1 NA TGCGCCAGCAGCCAATTCAACGCGGCCTACGAGCAGTACTTC CASSQFNAAYEQYF
once TRBJ2-3 TRBV6-5 TRBD1 TGTGCCAGCAGTGCCGTCGGGACAGACACAGATACGCAGTATTTT CASSAVGTDTDTQYF
NA TRBJ2-7 TRBV7-6 NA TGTGCCAGCAGCCGAGGGACGGCGGCCTACGAGCAGTACTTC CASSRGTAAYEQYF
NA TRBJ2-7 TRBV7-6 TRBD2 TGTGCCAGCAGCTTGGATCCTAGCGGGAGAGCTGGCTCCTACGAGCAGTACTTC CASSLDPSGRAGSYEQYF
NA TRBJ2-3 TRBV19 NA TGTGCCAGTAGTACAGCACCTAGCACAGATACGCAGTATTTT CASSTAPSTDTQYF
NA TRBJ2-7 TRBV7-2 NA TGTGCCAGCAGCCCCGCTATAGGCCCCTACGAGCAGTACTTC CASSPAIGPYEQYF
NA TRBJ2-2 TRBV7-6 NA TGTGCCAGCAGCCTCATAGCGTCGGGCGGGGAGCTGTTTTTT CASSLIASGGELFF